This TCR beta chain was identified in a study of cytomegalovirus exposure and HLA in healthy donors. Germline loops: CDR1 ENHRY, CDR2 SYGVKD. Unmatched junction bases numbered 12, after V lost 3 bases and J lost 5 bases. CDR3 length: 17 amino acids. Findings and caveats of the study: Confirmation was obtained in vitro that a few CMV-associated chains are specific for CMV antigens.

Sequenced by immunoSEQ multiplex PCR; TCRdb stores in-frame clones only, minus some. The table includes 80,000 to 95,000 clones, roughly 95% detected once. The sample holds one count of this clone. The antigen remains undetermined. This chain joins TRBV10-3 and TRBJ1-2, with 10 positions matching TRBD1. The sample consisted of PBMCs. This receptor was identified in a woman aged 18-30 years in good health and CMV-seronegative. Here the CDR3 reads CAISEPDEDRGRYGYTF. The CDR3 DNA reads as TGTGCCATCAGTGAACCTGACGAAGACAGGGGGCGTTATGGCTACACCTTC.